This passage covers 29 T cell receptor beta chains from one sample sequenced in a study of tumor-infiltrating lymphocytes in primary liver carcinoma. Researchers generated TCR beta cDNA from approximately 500 ng of total RNA, relying on a constant-region primer. Each TCR beta library was derived from three nested multiplex PCR rounds that employed slightly modified ARM-PCR. The opening two PCR rounds, around 11 cycles each, paired TRBV1-TRBV30 forward primers with a C-beta reverse primer. Via MiXCR, TCRdb re-called the multiplex PCR reads, giving one row per CDR3 protein. Of approximately 88,000 distinct CDR3 sequences in the sample, about 70% were seen once. For each extraction, RNA and DNA were obtained together from 20-30 mg of unsorted bulk tissue. Sequencing was carried out using tumor-adjacent normal liver tissue. These receptors were collected from a man between 35 and 55 years old with primary liver carcinoma and hepatitis B virus infection.

Points on this clonotype: A much larger clone sits a single nucleotide away, making a read error possible. V is TRBV16 and J is TRBJ2-7; D ambiguous. Trimming removed 4 bases at V and 7 bases at J, with 14 bases between. The CDR3 loop spans 13 amino acids. Looked up from germline, CDR1 is KGHSY and CDR2 is FQNENV. CDR3 sequence (DNA): TGTGCCAGCAGCCGATCTCTCATGGGGGAGCAGTACTTC. It translates to CASSRSLMGEQYF.

Worth noting for this clonotype: A junction end diverges from the germline sequence, so it may reflect a read error. This chain links TRBV11-2 with TRBJ1-3; 8 bases fit TRBD1. Germline assignment: CDR1 SGHAT and CDR2 FQNNGV. The CDR3 totals 16 residues. This CDR3 reads CACSGRTGGKGNTIYF. The CDR3 DNA reads TGTGCCTGCAGCGGGCGAACAGGGGGAAAAGGAAACACCATATATTTT.

In this sample, this clonotype turned up a few times. Germline and junction disagree at one end, which may indicate a read error. The gene calls are TRBV11-2 and TRBJ2-7, with D tentatively TRBD1 or TRBD2 (6 bases each). Germline V gives CDR1 SGHAT, CDR2 FQNNGV. This CDR3 is 15 amino acids long. CDR3 in DNA: TGTACCAGCAGCCCCTGGGGGGCGAGCTCCTACGAGCAGTACTTC. As protein: CTSSPWGASSYEQYF. Full variable domain (remainder filled in from reference TRBV11-2 and TRBJ2-7): EAGVAQSPRYKIIEKRQSVAFWCNPISGHATLYWYQQILGQGPKLLIQFQNNGVVDDSQLPKDRFSAERLKGVDSTLKIQPAKLEDSAVYLCTSSPWGASSYEQYFGPGTRLTVT.

This clonotype was observed many times. This chain uses TRBV6-1 with TRBJ2-7; D is unclear. This CDR3 spans 13 amino acids. Germline values: CDR1 MNHNS, CDR2 SASEGT. Trimming pared 2 bases from V and 3 bases from J, leaving 8 bases between. The CDR3 DNA is TGTGCCAGCAGTGAATGGGTTTTCTACGAGCAGTACTTC. This codes for CASSEWVFYEQYF.

This clonotype was found many times. The CDR3 loop is CASSSSGGVDIQYF. CDR3 sequence (DNA): TGTGCCAGCAGCTCCTCAGGGGGGGTGGACATTCAGTACTTC. V and J are TRBV5-6 and TRBJ2-4; perhaps D is TRBD1 or TRBD2 (7 bases each). Deletions cut 3 bases from V and 8 bases from J, with 15 bases between. CDR3 size: 14 residues. Per the germline V gene, CDR1 is SGHDT and CDR2 is YYEEEE.

This clonotype has a count of ten or more. This chain uses TRBV10-1 with TRBJ2-7, with 13 bases aligning to TRBD2. This CDR3 has 15 amino acids. J was trimmed by 3 bases and V by 6 bases; bases with no gene match: 5. Germline assignment: CDR1 WNHNN and CDR2 SYGVQD (reference sequence). CDR3 region: CASSPGTSGNYEQYF. DNA of the CDR3: TGCGCCAGCAGCCCCGGGACTAGCGGGAACTACGAGCAGTACTTC.

By its share, this clonotype is medium-sized. The CDR3 protein is CASSSERANTGELFF. Written as DNA, the CDR3 is TGTGCCAGCAGCTCCGAGCGGGCGAACACCGGGGAGCTGTTTTTT. This chain connects TRBV4-2 to TRBJ2-2, with a weak D call TRBD2 (6 bases). Trimming removed 5 bases at V and 0 bases at J, with 10 bases between. The germline V gene has CDR1 LGHNA and CDR2 YNFKEQ. The CDR3 has 15 amino acids.

The chain has TRBV6-1 and TRBJ2-1; 8 bases fit TRBD1. This CDR3 contains 14 residues. The germline V gene encodes CDR1 MNHNS and CDR2 SASEGT. Unmatched junction bases numbered 15, after V lost 5 bases and J lost 15 bases. The CDR3 DNA reads TGTGCCAGCAGTAAATGGCAGGGGGCGGATAAGCTGTTCTTC. Translating it yields CASSKWQGADKLFF.

This clonotype was observed a few times. Possible read error: a much larger clone is one base away. The chain couples TRBV6-1 to TRBJ2-1; D is possibly TRBD2 (5 bases). Germline loops: CDR1 MNHNS, CDR2 SASEGT. CDR3 length equals 13 residues. The CDR3: CATSGGLHNEQFF. The CDR3 coding sequence is TGTGCCACCAGTGGAGGCCTCCACAATGAGCAGTTCTTC.

As for this clonotype: Since a much larger clone is just one base distant, this may be a read error. The chain is built from TRBV10-3 and TRBJ2-7; 8 positions agree with TRBD2. Losses at the gene ends were 6 bases for V and 2 bases for J; bases not matched to a gene: 9. Germline V gene data show CDR1 as ENHRY and CDR2 as SYGVKD. The length of the CDR3 is 15 residues. Here the CDR3 reads CAIRGGASGPYEQYF. The CDR3 DNA follows: TGTGCCATCAGAGGGGGGGCTAGCGGGCCCTACGAGCAGTACTTC.

Of note for this clonotype: A junction end diverges from the germline sequence, so it may reflect a read error. This chain connects TRBV14 to TRBJ2-1; no clear D gene. CDR1 and CDR2 from the germline V gene are SGHDN and FVKESK. The CDR3 contains 15 residues. The CDR3 loop reads CVSSQDRSFYNEQFF. CDR3 sequence (DNA): TGTGTCAGCAGCCAAGATAGGAGTTTCTACAATGAGCAGTTCTTC.

Notes on this clonotype: The conserved final phenylalanine or tryptophan is absent from the CDR3, which likely points to a read error. The chain links TRBV6-5 to TRBJ2-1; D ambiguous. The CDR3 totals 11 residues. Germline V gives CDR1 MNHEY, CDR2 SVGAGI. The CDR3: CAISYADEQFI. DNA for the CDR3: TGTGCCATCAGTTACGCAGATGAGCAGTTCATC.

This rearrangement joins TRBV6-4 to TRBJ2-1; D remains ambiguous. Germline V CDR1 and CDR2: MRHNA, SNTAGT. V was trimmed by 2 bases and J by 0 bases, leaving 8 bases between them. This CDR3 spans 15 amino acids. The CDR3 here is CASSDAANSYNEQFF. In DNA, the CDR3 is TGTGCCAGCAGTGACGCGGCTAACTCCTACAATGAGCAGTTCTTC.

A few counts support this clonotype. V is TRBV11-2 and J is TRBJ2-5; D gene unclear. The V end lost 9 bases, the J end lost 8 bases, and 22 bases lay between the germline ends. Germline CDR1 SGHAT, CDR2 FQNNGV. CDR3 length: 14 amino acids. The CDR3 bases are TGTGCCAGTCAAGTCCCGGTGAGCGCCGGAACCCAGTACTTC. This sequence encodes CASQVPVSAGTQYF.

Regarding this clonotype: A much larger clone is a single base away; this may be a read error. The chain combines TRBV7-9 with TRBJ1-1; 11 bases are shared with TRBD1. Losses at the gene ends were 1 base for V and 7 bases for J; bases not matched to a gene: 2. This CDR3 is 14 amino acids long. CDR1 is SEHNR and CDR2 is FQNEAQ in the germline V gene (reference sequence). The DNA for the CDR3 is TGTGCCAGCAGCTTAGGGACAGGGGGCGATGAAGCTTTCTTT. It is translated as CASSLGTGGDEAFF.

Comment on this clonotype: Germline is not matched at one junction end, which may reflect a read error. This sequence joins TRBV11-2 and TRBJ2-7, with D unresolved. Germline CDR1 and CDR2: SGHAT and FQNNGV. This CDR3 spans 14 amino acids. The CDR3 coding sequence is TGTGCCAGCAGCTTTGTAGGCTTGTACTACGAGGAGTACTTC. This encodes CASSFVGLYYEEYF.

This clonotype was found many times. At one end the junction does not follow the germline gene, possibly because of a read error. This rearrangement joins TRBV29-1 to TRBJ2-7; unclear D gene. The CDR3 loop spans 16 amino acids. CDR1 and CDR2 from the germline V gene are SQVTM and ANQGSEA. The CDR3 region is CSAEGPSLHQSYEQYF. The CDR3 region has the DNA TGCAGCGCTGAAGGGCCTTCTTTACACCAATCCTACGAGCAGTACTTC.

The rearrangement uses TRBV29-1 and TRBJ2-1, with a tentative D call TRBD1 (5 bases). The CDR3 has 12 residues. V was cut by 3 bases and J by 8 bases, with 11 bases left in between. Germline CDR1 and CDR2: SQVTM and ANQGSEA. CDR3 bases: TGCAGCGTTGAGCAGGGATACTATGAGCAGTTCTTC. Translation gives CSVEQGYYEQFF.

On this clonotype: One junction end disagrees with the germline gene, perhaps due to a read error. The genes are TRBV11-2 and TRBJ1-1, with D tentatively TRBD1 (5 bases). The germline V gene has CDR1 SGHAT and CDR2 FQNNGV. CDR3 size: 14 residues. CDR3 in DNA: TGTGGCAGCAGCCCCGGGGCAAATCCCTATGAAGCTTTCTTT. It specifies CGSSPGANPYEAFF.

As for this clonotype: The final CDR3 position lacks the conserved phenylalanine or tryptophan, pointing to a likely read error. The chain is built from TRBV12-3 or TRBV12-4 and TRBJ2-7, with D maybe TRBD1 (7 bases). Trimming removed 2 bases at V and 5 bases at J, with 13 bases between. CDR3 length equals 14 residues. Here the CDR3 reads CASSLHGGGNEQYL. The DNA for the CDR3 is TGTGCCAGCAGTTTACATGGAGGGGGCAACGAGCAGTACCTC.

This clonotype was found a few times. Mismatch with germline at one junction end may stem from a read error. This sequence joins TRBV6-6 and TRBJ1-1; D ambiguous. This CDR3 is built from 12 residues. Per the germline V gene, CDR1 is MNHNY and CDR2 is SVGAGI (reference sequence). The CDR3 sequence: CVSCYGPTEAFF. CDR3 nucleotide sequence: TGTGTCAGCTGTTACGGGCCCACCGAAGCTTTCTTT.

The chain couples TRBV28 to TRBJ2-4, with D tentatively TRBD1 (5 bases). The germline CDR1 and CDR2 sequences are MDHEN and SYDVKM. There are 15 residues in the CDR3. V was shortened by 7 bases and J by 0 bases, with 13 bases between the two germline ends. The CDR3 protein is CASNRQHLAKNIQYF. The CDR3 nucleotides are TGTGCCAGCAATAGACAGCATCTAGCCAAAAACATTCAGTACTTC.

With regard to this clonotype: One end of the junction varies from germline; a read error may be responsible. This chain connects TRBV6-2 or TRBV6-3 to TRBJ2-7, with 10 bases matching TRBD2. The CDR3 loop spans 14 amino acids. In germline, CDR1 is MNHEY, CDR2 SVGEGT. CDR3 in DNA: TGTGCCAGCAGTCCCACTAGCGGGAATTCCGAGGAGTACTTC. This encodes CASSPTSGNSEEYF.

The chain uses TRBV11-2 and TRBJ2-7, with D possibly TRBD2 on 6 matching bases. The CDR3 sequence is 18 residues long. Trimming shortened V by 3 bases and J by 0 bases, and 21 bases separated the two germline ends. The V gene's germline CDR1 is SGHAT and CDR2 FQNNGV. The CDR3 sequence is CASSLSDFKGTLSYEQYF. CDR3 in DNA: TGTGCCAGCAGCTTGTCTGATTTTAAGGGGACTCTCTCCTACGAGCAGTACTTC.

Regarding this clonotype: A much larger clone is a single base away; this may be a read error. The chain has TRBV5-1 and TRBJ2-7, with D possibly TRBD2 on 5 matching bases. Trimming pared 6 bases from V and 5 bases from J, leaving 24 bases between. The CDR3 spans 16 residues. Germline loops: CDR1 SGHRS, CDR2 YFSETQ. As DNA, the CDR3 is TGCGCCAGCAACTCCTACTCTACTTTCCCCGGGAACGAGCAGTACTTC. Translation: CASNSYSTFPGNEQYF. Complete variable domain (other parts from reference TRBV5-1 and TRBJ2-7): KAGVTQTPRYLIKTRGQQVTLSCSPISGHRSVSWYQQTPGQGLQFLFEYFSETQRNKGNFPGRFSGRQFSNSRSEMNVSTLELGDSALYLCASNSYSTFPGNEQYFGPGTRLTVT.

Comment on this clonotype: The junction differs from germline at one of its ends, possibly a read error. The rearrangement uses TRBV28 and TRBJ2-1, with D maybe TRBD2 (5 bases). Germline CDR1 and CDR2: MDHEN and SYDVKM. The CDR3 spans 11 residues. As DNA, the CDR3 is TGCGCCAGCGGTAAGGTGAATGAGCAGTTCTTC. This sequence encodes CASGKVNEQFF.

Remarks on this clonotype: Its ends do not fully match the called genes, so a read error is possible. V gene TRBV28 combines with J gene TRBJ2-4; D unclear. The CDR3 covers 13 residues. The V gene's germline CDR1 is MDHEN and CDR2 SYDVKM. As DNA, the CDR3 is TGTGCCAGCAGTCCCCTCGACGTACGCATTCGGTACTTC. This translates into CASSPLDVRIRYF.

With regard to this clonotype: The junction differs from germline at one of its ends, possibly a read error. This sequence joins TRBV6-5 and TRBJ2-7; 9 bases are shared with TRBD1. In germline, CDR1 is MNHEY, CDR2 SVGAGI. CDR3 size: 14 residues. CDR3 loop: CVSSPSRDRVVQYF. As DNA, the CDR3 is TGTGTCAGCAGTCCATCCCGGGACAGGGTGGTACAGTACTTC.

This clonotype was seen only a few times. The chain is built from TRBV30 and TRBJ2-7; 7 nucleotides agree with TRBD1. The junction had 8 bases not matched to a gene; V was cut back by 3 bases and J by 0 bases. The CDR3 has 15 residues. The germline V gene has CDR1 GTSNPN and CDR2 SVGIG (reference sequence). The CDR3 is CAWRSGTASSYEQYF. The CDR3 DNA reads TGTGCCTGGAGGTCCGGGACAGCGAGCTCCTACGAGCAGTACTTC. Filled out from reference TRBV30 and TRBJ2-7, the complete variable domain reads SQTIHQWPATLVQPVGSPLSLECTVEGTSNPNLYWYRQAAGRGLQLLFYSVGIGQISSEVPQNLSASRPQDRQFILSSKKLLLSDSGFYLCAWRSGTASSYEQYFGPGTRLTVT.